A few counts support the clone carrying this T cell receptor beta chain. Its antigen remains unknown. The data were obtained in a study of graft-versus-host responses after intestinal transplantation. Germline V gene sequence: CDR1 SNHLY, CDR2 FYNNEI. Deletions cut 7 bases from V and 0 bases from J, with 13 bases between. CDR3 length: 15 residues. TCRdb's table, derived via immunoSEQ multiplex PCR, lists solely in-frame clones and lacks some. The table includes about 110,000 clones, approximately 88% detected once. This clonotype was sampled from a human donor who was the organ donor for an intestinal transplant. This chain links TRBV2 with TRBJ1-3; D call uncertain. The specimen comprised unstimulated CD4+ T cells sorted from spleen or lymph node cells, sampled before transplant. CDR3 loop: CASTNYLSSGNTIYF. Written as DNA, the CDR3 is TGTGCCAGCACTAACTACCTTAGCTCTGGAAACACCATATATTTT. The whole variable domain, filled in from reference TRBV2 and TRBJ1-3, reads EPEVTQTPSHQVTQMGQEVILRCVPISNHLYFYWYRQILGQKVEFLVSFYNNEISEKSEIFDDQFSVERPDGSNFTLKIRSTKLEDSAMYFCASTNYLSSGNTIYFGEGSWLTVV.